A single sample gave rise to the 21 T cell receptor beta chains below, sequenced in a study of radiation and T cells in renal cell carcinoma. Clones were read by immunoSEQ multiplex PCR, and TCRdb kept only the in-frame ones, dropping some. The sample includes 40,000 to 60,000 clones, 83% seen only once; the top ten take 30% to 35%. This sample's time point: baseline pretreatment blood. Regarding treatment: 15 Gy SBRT to primary tumor, nephrectomy 4 weeks later. Sequenced material: blood, taken from a patient whose treatment included radiotherapy and nephrectomy. Receptors originate from a woman between 70 and 85 years old with renal cell carcinoma.

This clone was recorded a few times. The genes are TRBV29-1 and TRBJ2-1; possible D gene TRBD1, 5 bases. The CDR3 runs to 12 residues. V was clipped by 5 bases and J by 2 bases, with 7 bases between them. Germline CDR1 SQVTM, CDR2 ANQGSEA. The CDR3 nucleotides are TGCAGCGTTCAGGACACCTACAATGAGCAGTTCTTC. This translates into CSVQDTYNEQFF.

The chain combines TRBV5-1 with TRBJ2-2; 8 bases are a match to TRBD1. With V trimmed by 4 bases and J by 0 bases, 5 bases remained unmatched. Germline V gives CDR1 SGHRS, CDR2 YFSETQ. The length of the CDR3 is 16 residues. The CDR3: CASSGKGQANTGELFF. In DNA, the CDR3 is TGCGCCAGCAGCGGAAAGGGACAGGCGAACACCGGGGAGCTGTTTTTT.

The gene calls are TRBV12-5 and TRBJ2-7; D is ambiguous. Germline-derived CDR1 and CDR2 are LGHNT and FRNRAP. CDR3 size: 14 residues. Deletions cut 3 bases from V and 2 bases from J, with 11 bases between. The CDR3 reads CASGFSETAYEQYF. The DNA for the CDR3 is TGTGCTAGTGGTTTCAGTGAAACCGCCTACGAGCAGTACTTC.

This chain joins TRBV18 and TRBJ2-7, with 7 nucleotides matching TRBD2. V gave up 5 bases and J gave up 5 bases; unmatched junction bases: 21. This CDR3 has 18 residues. Germline V lookup: CDR1 KGHSH, CDR2 LQKENI. Written as DNA, the CDR3 is TGTGCCAGCTCATCTACCGGCCGAACGGGGGAGGGGAAAAACGAGCAGTACTTC. It is translated as CASSSTGRTGEGKNEQYF.

The chain carries TRBV9 and TRBJ1-5; 10 nucleotides align to TRBD1. CDR3 size: 14 residues. Unmatched junction bases numbered 8, after V lost 7 bases and J lost 7 bases. In germline, CDR1 is SGDLS, CDR2 YYNGEE. In nucleotides, the CDR3 is TGTGCCAGCGGGACAGGGGCGGGGAGGCAGCCCCAGCATTTT. It codes for CASGTGAGRQPQHF.

This clone was picked up one time. The chain uses TRBV9 and TRBJ1-1; 9 bases are shared with TRBD1. This CDR3 is 16 amino acids long. Germline V CDR1 and CDR2: SGDLS, YYNGEE. V lost 4 bases, J lost 4 bases, and 11 bases stayed unmatched. Here the CDR3 reads CASSLRPGTGTTEAFF. The CDR3, as DNA: TGTGCCAGCAGCCTGCGTCCCGGGACAGGGACCACTGAAGCTTTCTTT. Supplemented by reference TRBV9 and TRBJ1-1, the full variable domain reads DSGVTQTPKHLITATGQRVTLRCSPRSGDLSVYWYQQSLDQGLQFLIQYYNGEERAKGNILERFSAQQFPDLHSELNLSSLELGDSALYFCASSLRPGTGTTEAFFGQGTRLTVV.

The CDR3 DNA sequence: TGTGCCAGCAGGGGGACTAGCGGGACGGTAGATACGCAGTATTTT. This sequence encodes CASRGTSGTVDTQYF. The J gene is TRBJ2-3, the V gene TRBV7-2; 13 bases map to TRBD2. With V trimmed by 6 bases and J by 5 bases, 5 bases remained unmatched. From germline, CDR1 is SGHTA and CDR2 FQGNSA. This CDR3 contains 15 residues.

The rearrangement uses TRBV4-1 and TRBJ2-1, with 7 bases fitting TRBD2. CDR1 is MGHRA, CDR2 YSYEKL, per germline. The V and J ends lost 6 bases and 5 bases, in that order; junction bases with no gene match: 16. The CDR3 length is 17 residues. The CDR3 reads CASRQLFRTSANNEQFF. DNA for the CDR3: TGCGCCAGCAGGCAGCTTTTCCGAACTAGCGCCAACAATGAGCAGTTCTTC.

V gene TRBV6-5 combines with J gene TRBJ1-3; TRBD1 agrees at 8 bases. Per germline, CDR1 MNHEY and CDR2 SVGAGI. Losses at the gene ends were 7 bases for V and 3 bases for J; bases not matched to a gene: 5. This CDR3 is 14 amino acids long. As DNA, the CDR3 is TGTGCCAGCACCTCAGGGGGCTTTGGAAACACCATATATTTT. The encoded protein is CASTSGGFGNTIYF.

The genes are TRBV4-1 and TRBJ1-1; D call uncertain. Germline V gene data show CDR1 as MGHRA and CDR2 as YSYEKL. V was clipped by 4 bases and J by 1 base, with 7 bases between them. The CDR3 is 13 amino acids. Here the CDR3 DNA reads TGCGCCAGCAGCCCAAGGAAGAACACTGAAGCTTTCTTT. Protein: CASSPRKNTEAFF.

Concerning this clone itself: Germline is not matched at one junction end, which may reflect a read error. V usage is TRBV5-4 and J usage is TRBJ2-5; D might be TRBD2 (5 bases). The CDR3 extends over 14 amino acids. Per germline, CDR1 SGHNT and CDR2 YYREEE (reference sequence). The CDR3 protein is CASSSPVEWEIQYF. As DNA, the CDR3 is TGTGCCAGCAGCTCTCCCGTGGAGTGGGAGATCCAGTACTTC.

This clone appeared a few times. The CDR3 sequence: CASRETGDTGELFF. The DNA for the CDR3 is TGTGCCAGCAGGGAGACAGGGGACACCGGGGAGCTGTTTTTT. The chain recombines TRBV2 with TRBJ2-2, with 8 bases lining up with TRBD1. The trim removed 6 bases at V and 3 bases at J, leaving 3 bases unmatched. CDR1 and CDR2 from the germline V gene are SNHLY and FYNNEI. The CDR3 contains 14 residues.

The chain has TRBV9 and TRBJ1-2; 7 bases are a match to TRBD1. Trimming removed 3 bases from V and 10 bases from J; junction bases left unmatched: 3. This CDR3 has 11 residues. Germline lookup yields CDR1 SGDLS and CDR2 YYNGEE. This CDR3 reads CASSGQGDYTF. The CDR3, as DNA: TGTGCCAGCAGCGGACAGGGTGACTACACCTTC.

The genes are TRBV27 and TRBJ1-2; 8 bases line up with TRBD1. This CDR3 is built from 14 residues. The V gene's germline CDR1 is MNHEY and CDR2 SMNVEV (reference sequence). The V and J ends lost 6 bases and 4 bases, in that order; junction bases with no gene match: 7. CDR3 in DNA: TGTGCCAGCAGCCCAGGGGGCGCAGGCTATGGCTACACCTTC. Translating gives CASSPGGAGYGYTF.

V usage is TRBV29-1 and J usage is TRBJ2-7; D is perhaps TRBD1 (6 bases). Looked up from germline, CDR1 is SQVTM and CDR2 is ANQGSEA. V dropped 7 bases and J dropped 3 bases, with 13 bases sitting between them. The CDR3 has 12 residues. CDR3 nucleotides: TGCAGCGCCAAACTCAGGGGCTACGAGCAGTACTTC. Translated: CSAKLRGYEQYF.

This chain uses TRBV9 with TRBJ1-1, with unresolved D. CDR3 length equals 17 residues. Per the germline V gene, CDR1 is SGDLS and CDR2 is YYNGEE. V was shortened by 0 bases and J by 0 bases, with 15 bases between the two germline ends. The CDR3 loop is CASSVGPGRGVNTEAFF. Written as DNA, the CDR3 is TGTGCCAGCAGCGTAGGTCCAGGAAGAGGAGTGAACACTGAAGCTTTCTTT.

The J gene is TRBJ2-1, the V gene TRBV9; D might be TRBD1 or TRBD2, each matching 5 bases. The CDR3 contains 14 residues. Trimming removed 0 bases from V and 6 bases from J, with 10 bases in between. CDR1 is SGDLS and CDR2 is YYNGEE in the germline V gene. CDR3 bases: TGTGCCAGCAGCGTAGAGGCCGGGGCCAATGAGCAGTTCTTC. It yields the protein CASSVEAGANEQFF.

This clone has a single count. The chain links TRBV10-2 to TRBJ1-2; D gene ambiguous. The CDR3 is 14 amino acids. Germline V lookup: CDR1 WSHSY, CDR2 SAAADI. V was pared by 0 bases and J by 5 bases, with 10 bases between. The DNA of the CDR3 is TGCGCCAGCAGTGAGTCAACTGGAGCGTATGGCTACACCTTC. This codes for CASSESTGAYGYTF.

This clone was counted between two and nine times. The rearrangement links TRBV7-5 to TRBJ2-3; the D call in the table, TRBD1, was not verified against the DNA. TRBV7-5 is a pseudogene locus. The CDR3 runs to 16 residues. The CDR3 reads CARSYRFEIITDTQYF. In DNA, the CDR3 is TGTGCCAGAAGCTACAGGTTCGAGATAATCACAGATACGCAGTATTTT.

This clone showed up just once. The chain joins TRBV4-2 to TRBJ2-5, with TRBD2 matching over 14 bases. V lost 3 bases and J lost 5; bases outside the gene matches: 5. The CDR3 is made up of 16 amino acids. From germline, CDR1 is LGHNA and CDR2 YNFKEQ. The CDR3 loop reads CASSHGTSGGSETQYF. In nucleotides, the CDR3 is TGTGCCAGCAGCCACGGGACTAGCGGGGGCTCGGAGACCCAGTACTTC.

A remark on this clone: This CDR3 is also generated by other DNA sequences in the sample. The chain carries TRBV11-2 and TRBJ2-3, with D unresolved. From germline, CDR1 is SGHAT and CDR2 FQNNGV. The CDR3 contains 12 residues. V was clipped by 7 bases and J by 0 bases, with 5 bases between them. CDR3 in DNA: TGTGCCAGCACTCCGAGCACAGATACGCAGTATTTT. Protein: CASTPSTDTQYF.